The present T cell receptor delta chain was sequenced within a study of delta chains in infants with herpesvirus infections. Study information: From birth, Ugandan infants were followed prospectively for primary CMV infection. Postnatally CMV-infected infants were checked for a public fetal Vdelta1/Vgamma8 clonotype.

Germline V gives CDR1 GEAIGNYY, CDR2 EKD. Trimming shortened V by 0 bases and J by 4 bases, and 17 bases separated the two germline ends. The CDR3 runs to 16 residues. Study observations and caveats: Public-clonotype frequency seemingly fell with older age at infection.

This clone was found a few times. What it binds is unknown. TCR cDNA was made from PBMC RNA with gamma- and delta-chain-specific primers. TCRdb re-identified clones in the RT-PCR reads via CATT. The repertoire holds 2,500 to 3,000 delta-chain clones, about 40% seen once, with 4% to 5% in the top ten. Sequences were derived from peripheral blood, sampled at time point 4 of longitudinal follow-up. The clonotype originates from a human donor who was a Ugandan infant, either HIV-exposed or HIV-unexposed (not recorded which). The chain carries TRDV2 and TRDJ1; tentatively, D is TRDD3 (5 bases). CDR3 DNA: TGTGCCTGTGACACCGTGGGGAGGACGGGGGGCGATAAACTCATCTTT. This gives the protein CACDTVGRTGGDKLIF.